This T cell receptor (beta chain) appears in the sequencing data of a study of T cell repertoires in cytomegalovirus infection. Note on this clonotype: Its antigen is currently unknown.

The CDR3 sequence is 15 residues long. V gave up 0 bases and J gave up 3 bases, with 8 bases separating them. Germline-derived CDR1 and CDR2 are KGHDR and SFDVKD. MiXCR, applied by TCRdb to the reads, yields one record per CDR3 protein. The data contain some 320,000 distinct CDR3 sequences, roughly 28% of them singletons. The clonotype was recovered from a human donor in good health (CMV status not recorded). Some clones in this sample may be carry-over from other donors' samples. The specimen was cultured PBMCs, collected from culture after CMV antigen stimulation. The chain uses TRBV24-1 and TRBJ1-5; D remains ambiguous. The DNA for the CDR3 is TGTGCCACCAGTGATTTGGAGGGAGACAATCAGCCCCAGCATTTT. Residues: CATSDLEGDNQPQHF.